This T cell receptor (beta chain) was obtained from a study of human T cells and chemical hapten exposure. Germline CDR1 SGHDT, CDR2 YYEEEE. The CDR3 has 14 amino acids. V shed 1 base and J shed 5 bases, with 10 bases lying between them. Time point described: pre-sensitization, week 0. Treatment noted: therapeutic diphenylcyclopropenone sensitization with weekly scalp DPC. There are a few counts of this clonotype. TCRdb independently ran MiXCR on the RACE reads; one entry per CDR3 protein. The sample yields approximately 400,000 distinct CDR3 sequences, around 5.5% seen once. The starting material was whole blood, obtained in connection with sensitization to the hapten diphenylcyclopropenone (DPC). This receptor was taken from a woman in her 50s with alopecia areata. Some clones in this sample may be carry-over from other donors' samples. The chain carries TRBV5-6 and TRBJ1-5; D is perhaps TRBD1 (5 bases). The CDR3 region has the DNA TGTGCCAGCAGCTTGAAGGGGCCTTATCAGCCCCAGCATTTT. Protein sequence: CASSLKGPYQPQHF.